The rows below give T cell receptor beta chains drawn from one sample of a study of PD-1 blockade in mismatch repair-deficient tumors. Sequencing was performed with immunoSEQ multiplex PCR; in TCRdb, only in-frame clones are kept and a portion is missing. Here the sample spans about 39,000 clones, around 80% being singletons. The sample here was PBMCs, taken 38 to 40 weeks after starting pembrolizumab. The source of these receptors is an adult with mismatch repair-deficient cancer. CDR3s include the opening cysteine and the closing phenylalanine or tryptophan. The order of the fields is D gene, J gene, clone size, V gene, CDR3 DNA, CDR3 protein. The D gene is left open where the match is weak. Expanded clones get a size class; other rows say once, few or many, or leave the size out.

TRBD2 | TRBJ2-7 | - | TRBV27 | TGTGCCAGCAGTTCATTGACTAGCGGGACACCCTACGAGCAGTACTTC | CASSSLTSGTPYEQYF
- | TRBJ1-1 | - | TRBV5-1 | TGCGCCAGCAGCTCCCAACAGGGACTAAGGGGGACTGAAGCTTTCTTT | CASSSQQGLRGTEAFF
- | TRBJ1-2 | medium-sized | TRBV11-2 | TGTGCCAGCAGCAACTATCCCGAGGGAGGGGAGGACTATGGCTACACCTTC | CASSNYPEGGEDYGYTF
TRBD1 | TRBJ2-6 | once | TRBV28 | TGTGCCAGCAGTAACAGGGGGTCTGGGGCCAACGTCCTGACTTTC | CASSNRGSGANVLTF
- | TRBJ2-3 | - | TRBV27 | TGTGCCAGCAGTTTATGGAATTATGGGGGTCGGAGGGTCACAGATACGCAGTATTTT | CASSLWNYGGRRVTDTQYF
TRBD2 | TRBJ2-1 | once | TRBV7-9 | TGTGCCAGCAGCGCCCGGACTAGCGGGTTTTACAATGAGCAGTTCTTC | CASSARTSGFYNEQFF
- | TRBJ2-5 | - | TRBV5-1 | TGCGCCAGCAGCTTGGGACAGCGCTTCCAAGAGACCCAGTACTTC | CASSLGQRFQETQYF
TRBD2 | TRBJ2-3 | - | TRBV10-3 | TGTGCCATCAGTGAACTAGCGGGAGTCACAGATACGCAGTATTTT | CAISELAGVTDTQYF
- | TRBJ2-5 | - | TRBV6-1 | TGTGCCAGCAGTGCCGGGATATGGCAAGAGACCCAGTACTTC | CASSAGIWQETQYF
- | TRBJ2-2 | - | TRBV14 | TGTGCCAGCAGCCCCGTGGCGGGGTTCGCGAACACCGGGGAGCTGTTTTTT | CASSPVAGFANTGELFF
TRBD2 | TRBJ2-1 | - | TRBV12-5 | TGTGCTAGTGGTTTAGGACTAGCGGGACCAAATGAGCAGTTCTTC | CASGLGLAGPNEQFF
- | TRBJ2-2 | - | TRBV7-9 | TGTGCCGGGGGACTTTACACCGGGGAGCTGTTTTTT | CAGGLYTGELFF
- | TRBJ2-7 | - | TRBV4-2 | TGTGCCAGCAGCCCGATTAGCGGTGGCCTTGACGAGCAGTACTTC | CASSPISGGLDEQYF
TRBD2 | TRBJ2-7 | few | TRBV2 | TGTGCCAGCGATCGGCTAGCGGGTTCCGAGCAGTACTTC | CASDRLAGSEQYF
- | TRBJ1-1 | - | TRBV7-2 | TGTGCCAGCAGCTTAGTTGGGCGGGGCAGGGCCACTGAAGCTTTCTTT | CASSLVGRGRATEAFF
- | TRBJ2-1 | - | TRBV19 | TGTGCCAGTAGTATAATTAGCGGCTCCTACAATGAGCAGTTCTTC | CASSIISGSYNEQFF
TRBD2 | TRBJ2-7 | - | TRBV15 | TGTGCCACCAGCAGGCTAGCGGGAGGGTACGAGCAGTACTTC | CATSRLAGGYEQYF
- | TRBJ1-4 | - | TRBV19 | TGTGCCAGTACCGCAGGAGGGGCGGGTAATGAAAAACTGTTTTTT | CASTAGGAGNEKLFF
TRBD1 | TRBJ2-7 | - | TRBV4-2 | TGTGCCAGCAGCCTACGAGGCGGGACAGGGAAATACGAGCAGTACTTC | CASSLRGGTGKYEQYF